A selection of T cell receptor beta chains follows, all from one sample in a study of tumor and adjacent non-tumor tissue in lung cancer. One entry per CDR3 protein, called by TCRdb with MiXCR from the multiplex PCR reads. This sample has 100,000 to 150,000 distinct CDR3 sequences, with approximately 71% found just once. Sequencing input: lung tumor tissue. These TCRs come from a man aged 25-40 years with non-small cell lung cancer. CDR3s include the opening cysteine and the closing phenylalanine or tryptophan. D genes are given only for firm matches. For some rows the clone size is stated as once, few or many, or as a class when expanded; others skip it.

v_call	j_call	clone_size	d_call	cdr3_nt	cdr3_aa
TRBV13	TRBJ1-1	.	.	TGTGCCAGCAGCCCACGGGGGGGCGGGGGGGACCCTGAAGCTTTCTTT	CASSPRGGGGDPEAFF
TRBV20-1	TRBJ2-5	many	.	TGCAGTGCTAAAGTCGGAGGGGCCCAGTACTTC	CSAKVGGAQYF
TRBV5-1	TRBJ2-3	few	.	TGCGCCAGCAGCTTGTACCAGGGAAAGACAGATACGCAGTATTTT	CASSLYQGKTDTQYF
TRBV11-2	TRBJ1-5	.	.	TGTGCCAGCATCCGGGATAACAATCAGCCCCAGCATTTT	CASIRDNNQPQHF
TRBV20-1	TRBJ2-1	.	TRBD2	TGCGGTGCTAGACGACCGGGGGGATACAATGAGCAGTTCTTC	CGARRPGGYNEQFF
TRBV6-1	TRBJ2-3	.	.	TGTGCCAGCAGTGAGCTGACAGGAGACACGGATACGCTGTATTTT	CASSELTGDTDTLYF
TRBV11-3	TRBJ1-2	many	.	TGTGCCAGCAGCTTAGGGGAGGTGGATGGCTACACCTTC	CASSLGEVDGYTF
TRBV6-1	TRBJ1-1	.	.	TGTGCCACCAGTGAACTGGGGGCGGACACTGAAGCTTTCTTT	CATSELGADTEAFF
TRBV25-1	TRBJ2-3	many	TRBD2	TGTGCCAGCAGTGAAGGCGAGCGGGATTTTACTAGCACAGATACGCAGTATTTT	CASSEGERDFTSTDTQYF
TRBV4-1	TRBJ1-1	.	.	TGCGCCAGCAGCCAAGAATCCACGATGAACACTGGAACTTTCTTT	CASSQESTMNTGTFF
TRBV12-3/TRBV12-4	TRBJ2-3	many	.	TGTGCCAGCAGTCCTCAGGGGACAAGGACAGATACGCAGTATTTT	CASSPQGTRTDTQYF
TRBV29-1	TRBJ2-1	.	TRBD2	TGCAGCGCTGATCGGAGTAGCGGGAGAAACAATGAGCAGTTCTTC	CSADRSSGRNNEQFF
TRBV20-1	TRBJ1-2	medium-sized	TRBD1	TGCAGTGCTAGAGTCCGCGACAGGGGTGATGGCTACACCTTC	CSARVRDRGDGYTF
TRBV20-1	TRBJ2-2	.	.	TGCAGTATTTGGCGGGGCGACACCCGGGAACTGTTCTTT	CSIWRGDTRELFF
TRBV5-6	TRBJ2-7	few	.	TGTGCCAGCAGCCGGCAGGGCTACGAGCAGTACTTC	CASSRQGYEQYF
TRBV11-2	TRBJ2-7	.	TRBD1	TGTGCCAGCAGCCATGGACGAGGGACAGGGATGGACGAGCAGTACTTC	CASSHGRGTGMDEQYF
TRBV6-5	TRBJ1-5	.	.	TGTGCCAGCATAGTAGGGGAACACAACAATCAGCCCCAGCATTTT	CASIVGEHNNQPQHF
TRBV11-3	TRBJ2-5	few	.	TGTACCAGCAGCCCCTGGCAGCGGTACCAAGAGACCCAGTACTTC	CTSSPWQRYQETQYF
TRBV29-1	TRBJ2-7	.	TRBD2	TGCAGCGTTGGGGACCCCCGGGGGGGCTGCGAGCAGTACTTC	CSVGDPRGGCEQYF
TRBV6-5	TRBJ1-1	many	TRBD1	TGTGCCAGCAGTTACGAGACAGGGGACACTGAAGCTTTCTTT	CASSYETGDTEAFF
TRBV4-1	TRBJ1-1	many	.	TGCGCCAGCAGCCAACTCGGAAACACTGAAGCTTTCTTT	CASSQLGNTEAFF
TRBV20-1	TRBJ2-1	.	.	TGCAGTGCTAGAGTACTCGCGTCCTACGATGAGCAGTTCTTC	CSARVLASYDEQFF
TRBV28	TRBJ2-7	.	TRBD1	TGTGCCACCAGCTGGGGACAGGGGGTACGGGAGCAGTACTTC	CATSWGQGVREQYF
TRBV6-1	TRBJ1-1	once	.	TGTGCCAACAGTGAGAGTCAGGGCAACACTGAAGCTTTCTTT	CANSESQGNTEAFF
TRBV6-5	TRBJ1-1	many	.	TGTGCCAGCAGTAAACAGGGTCCCAACACTGAAGCTTTCTTT	CASSKQGPNTEAFF
TRBV11-2	TRBJ2-1	many	.	TGTGCCAGCAGCTTCACGAGGCAATACAATGAGCAGTTCTTC	CASSFTRQYNEQFF
TRBV24-1	TRBJ2-3	.	.	TGTGCCACCAGTGATTTTGAGGGAGGTCTACTTAGCACAGATACGCAGTATTTT	CATSDFEGGLLSTDTQYF
TRBV4-1	TRBJ1-2	.	.	TGCGCCAGCAGCCGACAGAGGACGGGGCCTCTTGGTTACATCTTC	CASSRQRTGPLGYIF
TRBV20-1	TRBJ2-3	.	.	TGCAGTGCCTACGGGAGATCTAGCACTGATAAGCAGTATTTT	CSAYGRSSTDKQYF